One and the same sample provided the 10 T cell receptor beta chains below, sequenced in a study of human T cells and chemical hapten exposure. MiXCR, run by TCRdb on the RACE reads, gives a single entry per CDR3 protein. The sample includes 65,000 to 95,000 distinct CDR3 sequences, 8.5% to 10% of them seen just once. The time point is: healthy volunteer bleed at 6 weeks. The study extracted total RNA from unfractionated whole blood. The sample comprised whole blood. The receptors were gathered from a female donor in good health. Some clones in this sample may be carry-over from other donors' samples.

This clonotype was seen repeatedly, ten times or more. The V and J genes are TRBV18 and TRBJ1-2; 8 positions agree with TRBD1. CDR3 size: 15 residues. The ends lost 5 bases at V and 4 bases at J; junction bases unmatched: 9. CDR1 KGHSH and CDR2 LQKENI come from the germline V gene. The CDR3 sequence: CASSTNQGASYGYTF. In DNA form, the CDR3 reads TGTGCCAGCTCAACAAACCAGGGGGCGAGCTATGGCTACACCTTC. Using reference TRBV18 and TRBJ1-2 for the parts outside the CDR3, the full variable domain is NAGVMQNPRHLVRRRGQEARLRCSPMKGHSHVYWYRQLPEEGLKFMVYLQKENIIDESGMPKERFSAEFPKEGPSILRIQQVVRGDSAAYFCASSTNQGASYGYTFGSGTRLTVV.

This clonotype has more than one count but fewer than ten. This sequence joins TRBV30 and TRBJ1-1; D is uncertain. V was shortened by 2 bases and J by 4 bases, with 11 bases between the two germline ends. Germline CDR1 is GTSNPN and CDR2 is SVGIG (reference sequence). The CDR3 length is 13 residues. CDR3 sequence reads: CAWSSGLSTEAFF. The CDR3 DNA reads TGTGCCTGGAGTTCCGGTCTTAGCACTGAAGCTTTCTTT. Full variable domain (outside the CDR3, taken from reference TRBV30 and TRBJ1-1): SQTIHQWPATLVQPVGSPLSLECTVEGTSNPNLYWYRQAAGRGLQLLFYSVGIGQISSEVPQNLSASRPQDRQFILSSKKLLLSDSGFYLCAWSSGLSTEAFFGQGTRLTVV.

This clonotype came up many times. The rearrangement links TRBV7-9 to TRBJ1-5; the D is unclear. V shed 3 bases and J shed 7 bases, with 13 bases lying between them. Germline V gene data show CDR1 as SEHNR and CDR2 as FQNEAQ (reference sequence). The CDR3 loop spans 14 amino acids. The CDR3 is CASSFMGDRQPQHF. The CDR3 DNA sequence: TGTGCCAGCAGCTTTATGGGTGATCGGCAGCCCCAGCATTTT.

This clonotype has ten or more counts. The V gene is TRBV12-3 or TRBV12-4, the J gene TRBJ1-1, with 8 bases matching TRBD1. J was trimmed by 5 bases and V by 7 bases; bases with no gene match: 18. The CDR3 has 17 amino acids. CDR3: CASISEHGAQGVTEAFF. The CDR3 DNA follows: TGTGCCAGCATTTCCGAGCACGGGGCACAGGGGGTGACTGAAGCTTTCTTT.

In this sample, this clonotype turned up many times. The genes are TRBV18 and TRBJ1-5, with a possible D match to TRBD1 (5 bases). V lost 6 bases to trimming and J lost 3 bases, with 27 bases between them. The CDR3 sequence is 19 residues long. Germline V gives CDR1 KGHSH, CDR2 LQKENI. The CDR3, as DNA: TGTGCCAGCTCGCTTCGACGGGACCATAAAGGGTCGAACAATCAGCCCCAGCATTTT. This gives the protein CASSLRRDHKGSNNQPQHF.

The chain recombines TRBV27 with TRBJ1-5; no definite D call. The CDR3 contains 13 residues. V was shortened by 5 bases and J by 7 bases, with 12 bases between the two germline ends. Per the germline V gene, CDR1 is MNHEY and CDR2 is SMNVEV (reference sequence). The CDR3: CASSPIVGQPQHF. CDR3 coding DNA: TGTGCCAGCAGTCCCATCGTCGGCCAGCCCCAGCATTTT.

At least ten counts were recorded for this clonotype. The chain is built from TRBV7-9 and TRBJ2-7, with 8 nucleotides matching TRBD1. This CDR3 comprises 13 residues. Trimming cost V 5 bases and J 3 bases; bases outside gene matches: 3. The germline CDR1 and CDR2 sequences are SEHNR and FQNEAQ (reference sequence). The CDR3 DNA reads TGTGCCAGCAGCCTAGGGACAGGCTACGAGCAGTACTTC. Translated, it gives CASSLGTGYEQYF.

This clonotype was counted many times. V gene TRBV24-1 combines with J gene TRBJ2-7; D is perhaps TRBD1 or TRBD2 (5 bases each). Looked up from germline, CDR1 is KGHDR and CDR2 is SFDVKD. V gave up 4 bases and J gave up 5 bases, with 20 bases separating them. The CDR3 extends over 16 amino acids. The CDR3: CATSDRDTGLGDEQYF. DNA of the CDR3: TGTGCCACCAGTGACCGTGACACGGGGTTAGGGGACGAGCAGTACTTC.

This clonotype was detected many times. The rearrangement links TRBV5-6 to TRBJ2-6; 8 nucleotides agree with TRBD2. The CDR3 totals 15 residues. V shed 5 bases and J 0 bases; nucleotides not matched to a gene: 1. From germline, CDR1 is SGHDT and CDR2 YYEEEE. The CDR3 coding sequence is TGTGCCAGCAGACGGGGGGGCTCTGGGGCCAACGTCCTGACTTTC. This gives the protein CASRRGGSGANVLTF. The variable domain in full, with the rest retrieved from reference TRBV5-6 and TRBJ2-6, is DAGVTQSPTHLIKTRGQQVTLRCSPKSGHDTVSWYQQALGQGPQFIFQYYEEEERQRGNFPDRFSGHQFPNYSSELNVNALLLGDSALYLCASRRGGSGANVLTFGAGSRLTVL.

This clonotype was detected a few times. The V gene is TRBV6-1, the J gene TRBJ1-2; no clear D gene. The CDR3 is 14 amino acids. V lost 2 bases and J 2 bases, leaving 9 bases between the germline ends. Per the germline V gene, CDR1 is MNHNS and CDR2 is SASEGT. Here the CDR3 reads CASSESGRNYGYTF. The CDR3 bases are TGTGCCAGCAGTGAAAGCGGCAGAAACTATGGCTACACCTTC.